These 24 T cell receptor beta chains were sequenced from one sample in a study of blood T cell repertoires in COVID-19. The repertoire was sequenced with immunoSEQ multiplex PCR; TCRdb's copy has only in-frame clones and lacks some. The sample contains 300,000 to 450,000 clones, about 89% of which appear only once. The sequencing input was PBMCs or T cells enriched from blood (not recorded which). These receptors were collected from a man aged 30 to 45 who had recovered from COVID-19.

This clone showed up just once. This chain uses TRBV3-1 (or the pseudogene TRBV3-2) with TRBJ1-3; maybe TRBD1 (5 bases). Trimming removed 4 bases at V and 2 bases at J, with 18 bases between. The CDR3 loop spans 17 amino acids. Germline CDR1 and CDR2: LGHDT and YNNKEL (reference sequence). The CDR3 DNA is TGTGCCAGCAGCCTCCCGGTCGGATTAGGGGCTGGAAACACCATATATTTT. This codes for CASSLPVGLGAGNTIYF.

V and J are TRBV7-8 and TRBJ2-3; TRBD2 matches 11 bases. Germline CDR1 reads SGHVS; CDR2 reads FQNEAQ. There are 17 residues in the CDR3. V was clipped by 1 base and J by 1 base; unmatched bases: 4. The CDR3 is CASSLGVLAGGTDTQYF. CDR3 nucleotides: TGTGCCAGCAGCTTAGGGGTACTAGCGGGGGGCACAGATACGCAGTATTTT.

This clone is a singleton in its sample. The CDR3 DNA is TGTGCCAGCAGCTTGGCGGGCAGGGCTGAGACCCAGTACTTC. Encoded protein: CASSLAGRAETQYF. This chain links TRBV5-6 with TRBJ2-5; possibly TRBD1 for D (5 bases). Trimming removed 0 bases from V and 5 bases from J, with 11 bases in between. Germline CDR1 reads SGHDT; CDR2 reads YYEEEE. This CDR3 spans 14 amino acids.

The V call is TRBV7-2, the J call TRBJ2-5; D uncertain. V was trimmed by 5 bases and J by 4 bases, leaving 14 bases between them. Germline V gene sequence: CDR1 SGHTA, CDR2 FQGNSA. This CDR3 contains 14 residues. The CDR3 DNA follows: TGTGCCAGCAGCCCCGAGTCGGGTGGAGAGACCCAGTACTTC. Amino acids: CASSPESGGETQYF.

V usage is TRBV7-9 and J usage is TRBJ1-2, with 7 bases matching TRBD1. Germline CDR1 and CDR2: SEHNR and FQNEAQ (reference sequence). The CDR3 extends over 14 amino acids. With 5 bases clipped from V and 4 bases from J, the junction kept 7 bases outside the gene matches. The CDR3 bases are TGTGCCAGCAGCCCGGGACAGACACTCTATGGCTACACCTTC. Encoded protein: CASSPGQTLYGYTF.

As DNA, the CDR3 is TGCGCCAGCAGCCAAATCCTAGATACGCAGTATTTT. Encoded protein: CASSQILDTQYF. The chain carries TRBV4-1 and TRBJ2-3, with D unresolved. The CDR3 length is 12 residues. Per germline, CDR1 MGHRA and CDR2 YSYEKL. The germline V and J ends were trimmed by 2 bases and 5 bases, with 5 bases remaining between them.

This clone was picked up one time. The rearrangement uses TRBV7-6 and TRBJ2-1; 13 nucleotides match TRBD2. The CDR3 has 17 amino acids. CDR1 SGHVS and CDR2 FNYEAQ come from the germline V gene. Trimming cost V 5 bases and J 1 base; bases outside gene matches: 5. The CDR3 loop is CASSPRLAGGSYNEQFF. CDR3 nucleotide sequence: TGTGCCAGCAGCCCCCGACTAGCGGGGGGATCCTACAATGAGCAGTTCTTC.

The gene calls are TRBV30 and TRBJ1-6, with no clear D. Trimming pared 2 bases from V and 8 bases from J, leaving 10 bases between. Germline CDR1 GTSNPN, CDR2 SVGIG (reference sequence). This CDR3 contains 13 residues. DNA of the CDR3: TGTGCCTGGAGTTACTCGGGAGATTCACCCCTCCACTTT. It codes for CAWSYSGDSPLHF.

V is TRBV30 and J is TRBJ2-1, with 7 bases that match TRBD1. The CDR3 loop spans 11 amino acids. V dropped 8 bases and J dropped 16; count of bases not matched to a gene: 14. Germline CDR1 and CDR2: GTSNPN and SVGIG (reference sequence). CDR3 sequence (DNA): TGTGCCGGAACCCTAGGGGGCGCATATTTCTTC. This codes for CAGTLGGAYFF. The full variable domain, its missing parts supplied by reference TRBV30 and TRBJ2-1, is SQTIHQWPATLVQPVGSPLSLECTVEGTSNPNLYWYRQAAGRGLQLLFYSVGIGQISSEVPQNLSASRPQDRQFILSSKKLLLSDSGFYLCAGTLGGAYFFGPGTRLTVL.

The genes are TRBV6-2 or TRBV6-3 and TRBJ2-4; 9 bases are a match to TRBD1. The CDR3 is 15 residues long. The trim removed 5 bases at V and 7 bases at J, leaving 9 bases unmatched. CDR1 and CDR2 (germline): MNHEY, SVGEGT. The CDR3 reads CASSAGQGRWNIQYF. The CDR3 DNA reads TGTGCCAGCAGTGCCGGACAGGGGAGGTGGAACATTCAGTACTTC.

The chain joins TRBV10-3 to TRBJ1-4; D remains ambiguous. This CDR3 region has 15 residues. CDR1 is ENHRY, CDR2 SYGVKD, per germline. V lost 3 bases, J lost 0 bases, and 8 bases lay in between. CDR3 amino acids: CAISDDISTNEKLFF. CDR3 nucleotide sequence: TGTGCCATCAGTGACGACATCTCAACTAATGAAAAACTGTTTTTT.

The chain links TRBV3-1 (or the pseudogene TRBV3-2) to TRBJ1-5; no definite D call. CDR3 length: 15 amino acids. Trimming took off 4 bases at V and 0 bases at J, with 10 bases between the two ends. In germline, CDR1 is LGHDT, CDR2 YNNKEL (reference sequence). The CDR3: CASSLGVYSNQPQHF. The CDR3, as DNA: TGTGCCAGCAGCCTCGGGGTTTATAGCAATCAGCCCCAGCATTTT.

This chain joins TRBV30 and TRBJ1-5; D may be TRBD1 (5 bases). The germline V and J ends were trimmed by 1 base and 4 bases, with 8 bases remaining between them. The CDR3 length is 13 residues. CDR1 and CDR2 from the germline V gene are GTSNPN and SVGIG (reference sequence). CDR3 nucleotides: TGTGCCTGGAGTGCGACAGAAAATCAGCCCCAGCATTTT. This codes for CAWSATENQPQHF.

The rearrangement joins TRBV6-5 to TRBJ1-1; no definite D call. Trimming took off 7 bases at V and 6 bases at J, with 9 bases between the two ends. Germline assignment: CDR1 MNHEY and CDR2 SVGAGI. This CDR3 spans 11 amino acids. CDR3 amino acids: CASTSRSEAFF. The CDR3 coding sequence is TGTGCCAGCACCTCCCGGTCTGAAGCTTTCTTT.

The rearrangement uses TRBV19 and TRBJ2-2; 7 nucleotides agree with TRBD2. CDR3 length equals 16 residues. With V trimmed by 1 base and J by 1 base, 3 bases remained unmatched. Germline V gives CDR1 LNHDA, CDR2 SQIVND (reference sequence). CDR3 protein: CASSIGERGNTGELFF. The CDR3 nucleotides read TGTGCCAGTAGTATAGGCGAGCGGGGGAACACCGGGGAGCTGTTTTTT.

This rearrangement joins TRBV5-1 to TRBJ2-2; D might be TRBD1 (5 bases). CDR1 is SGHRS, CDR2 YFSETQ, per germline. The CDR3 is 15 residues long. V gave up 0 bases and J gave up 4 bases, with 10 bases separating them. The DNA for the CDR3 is TGCGCCAGCAGCTTGGAGCAGGGTACCACCGGGGAGCTGTTTTTT. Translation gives CASSLEQGTTGELFF.

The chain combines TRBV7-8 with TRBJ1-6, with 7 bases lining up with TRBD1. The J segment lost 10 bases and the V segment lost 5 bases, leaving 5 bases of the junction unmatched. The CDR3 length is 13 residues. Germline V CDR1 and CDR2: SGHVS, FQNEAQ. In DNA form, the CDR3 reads TGTGCCAGCAGCGGTACAGGGGAATCACCCCTCCACTTT. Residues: CASSGTGESPLHF.

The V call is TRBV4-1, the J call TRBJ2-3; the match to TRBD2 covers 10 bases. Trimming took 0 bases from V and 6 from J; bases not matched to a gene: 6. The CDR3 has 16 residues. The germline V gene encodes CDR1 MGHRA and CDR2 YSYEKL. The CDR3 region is CASSQEALAGADTQYF. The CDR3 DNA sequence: TGCGCCAGCAGCCAAGAAGCCCTAGCGGGGGCGGATACGCAGTATTTT.

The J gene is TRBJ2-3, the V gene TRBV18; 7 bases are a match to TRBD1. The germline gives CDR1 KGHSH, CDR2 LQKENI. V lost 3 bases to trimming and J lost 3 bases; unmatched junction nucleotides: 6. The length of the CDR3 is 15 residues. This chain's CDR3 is CASSPNGQVTDTQYF. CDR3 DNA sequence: TGTGCCAGCTCACCTAATGGACAGGTTACAGATACGCAGTATTTT. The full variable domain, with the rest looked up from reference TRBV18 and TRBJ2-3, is NAGVMQNPRHLVRRRGQEARLRCSPMKGHSHVYWYRQLPEEGLKFMVYLQKENIIDESGMPKERFSAEFPKEGPSILRIQQVVRGDSAAYFCASSPNGQVTDTQYFGPGTRLTVL.

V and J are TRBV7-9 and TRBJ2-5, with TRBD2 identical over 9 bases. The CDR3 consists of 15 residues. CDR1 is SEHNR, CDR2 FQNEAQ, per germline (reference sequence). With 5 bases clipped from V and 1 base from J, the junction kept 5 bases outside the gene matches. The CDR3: CASSLSGGIQETQYF. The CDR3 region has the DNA TGTGCCAGCAGCCTTAGCGGGGGCATCCAAGAGACCCAGTACTTC. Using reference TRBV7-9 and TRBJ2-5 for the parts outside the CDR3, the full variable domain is DTGVSQNPRHKITKRGQNVTFRCDPISEHNRLYWYRQTLGQGPEFLTYFQNEAQLEKSRLLSDRFSAERPKGSFSTLEIQRTEQGDSAMYLCASSLSGGIQETQYFGPGTRLLVL.

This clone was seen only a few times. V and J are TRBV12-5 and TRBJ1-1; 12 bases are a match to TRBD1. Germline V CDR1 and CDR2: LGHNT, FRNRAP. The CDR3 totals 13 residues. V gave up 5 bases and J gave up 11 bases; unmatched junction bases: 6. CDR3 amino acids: CASGPGTGGWAFF. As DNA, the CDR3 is TGTGCTAGTGGTCCCGGGACAGGGGGCTGGGCTTTCTTT.

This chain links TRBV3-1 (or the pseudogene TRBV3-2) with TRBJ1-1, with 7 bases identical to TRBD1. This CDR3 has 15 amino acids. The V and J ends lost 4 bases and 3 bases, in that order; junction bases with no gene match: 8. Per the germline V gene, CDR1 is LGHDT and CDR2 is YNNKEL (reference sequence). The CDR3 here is CASSPHRGEDTEAFF. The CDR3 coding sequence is TGTGCCAGCAGCCCCCACAGGGGCGAGGACACTGAAGCTTTCTTT.

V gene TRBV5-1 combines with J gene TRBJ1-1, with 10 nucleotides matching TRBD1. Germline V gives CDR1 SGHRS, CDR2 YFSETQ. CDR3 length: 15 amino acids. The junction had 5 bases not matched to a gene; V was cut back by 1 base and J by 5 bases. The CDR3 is CASSLTGTGDTEAFF. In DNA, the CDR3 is TGCGCCAGCAGCTTGACCGGGACAGGGGATACTGAAGCTTTCTTT.

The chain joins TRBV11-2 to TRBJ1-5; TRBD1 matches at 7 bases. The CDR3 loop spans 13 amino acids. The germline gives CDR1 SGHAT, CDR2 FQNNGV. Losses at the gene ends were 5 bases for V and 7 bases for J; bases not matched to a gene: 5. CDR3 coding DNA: TGTGCCAGCAGCGTCGACAGGGCACAGCCCCAGCATTTT. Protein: CASSVDRAQPQHF. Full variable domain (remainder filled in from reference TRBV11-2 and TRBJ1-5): EAGVAQSPRYKIIEKRQSVAFWCNPISGHATLYWYQQILGQGPKLLIQFQNNGVVDDSQLPKDRFSAERLKGVDSTLKIQPAKLEDSAVYLCASSVDRAQPQHFGDGTRLSIL.